This T cell receptor beta chain emerged from a study of cytomegalovirus exposure and HLA in healthy donors. Study-wide points: According to an earlier analysis, most TCR beta V segments yielded productive rearrangements about 90% or about 30% of the time. Under in vitro conditions, a few CMV-associated chains were confirmed as specific for CMV antigens.

About this clone itself: As yet, its antigen is unknown.

The PCR was carried out with 60 Vbeta primers and 13 Jbeta primers. Produced via immunoSEQ multiplex PCR; TCRdb's table is partial and in-frame only. The data contain roughly 90,000 clones, 70% to 80% of them singletons. J lost 6 bases, V lost 4 bases, and 11 bases had no gene match. The CDR3 has 15 residues. Germline CDR1 GTSNPN, CDR2 SVGIG (reference sequence). The genes are TRBV30 and TRBJ1-5; 8 bases align to TRBD1. Sequencing input: PBMCs. The sequence was collected from a man between 25 and 39 years old in good health and CMV-seropositive. CDR3 nucleotide sequence: TGTGCCTGGACCCCTGACAGGGGACTTGGTCAGCCCCAGCATTTT. Translating gives CAWTPDRGLGQPQHF.